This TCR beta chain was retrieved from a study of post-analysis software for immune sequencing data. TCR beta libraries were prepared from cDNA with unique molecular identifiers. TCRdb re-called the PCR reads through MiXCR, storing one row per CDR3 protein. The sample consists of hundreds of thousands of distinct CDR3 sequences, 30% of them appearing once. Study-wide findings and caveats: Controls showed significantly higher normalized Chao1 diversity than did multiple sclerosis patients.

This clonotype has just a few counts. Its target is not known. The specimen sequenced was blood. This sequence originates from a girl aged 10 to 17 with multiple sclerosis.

The CDR3 reads CASSFGGSGYTF. For the CDR3, the DNA is TGTGCCAGCAGTTTTGGGGGCTCTGGCTACACCTTC. The chain has TRBV28 and TRBJ1-2; weak D call: TRBD1 (6 bases). V lost 3 bases and J 7 bases, leaving 9 bases between the germline ends. This CDR3 spans 12 amino acids. Germline CDR1 MDHEN, CDR2 SYDVKM.